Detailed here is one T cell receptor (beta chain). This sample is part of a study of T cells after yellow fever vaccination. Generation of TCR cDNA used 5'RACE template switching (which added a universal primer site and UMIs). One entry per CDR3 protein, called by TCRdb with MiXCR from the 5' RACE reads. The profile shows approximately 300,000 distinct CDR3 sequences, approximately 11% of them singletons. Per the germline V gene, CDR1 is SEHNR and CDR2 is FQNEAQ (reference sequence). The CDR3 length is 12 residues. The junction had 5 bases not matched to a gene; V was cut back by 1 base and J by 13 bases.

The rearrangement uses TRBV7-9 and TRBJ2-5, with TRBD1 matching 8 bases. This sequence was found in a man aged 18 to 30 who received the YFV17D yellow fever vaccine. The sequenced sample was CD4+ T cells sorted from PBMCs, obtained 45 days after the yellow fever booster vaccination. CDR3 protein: CASSLEDRVGYF. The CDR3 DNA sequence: TGTGCCAGCAGCTTAGAGGACAGGGTCGGGTACTTC.